The 7 T cell receptor beta chains listed next were all sequenced from one sample in a study of T cells in Graves' hyperthyroidism and ophthalmopathy. It was RNA transcripts that yielded the amplified TCR beta CDR3 regions. Researchers ran a first-round RT-PCR on the TCR CDR3 using the HTBI primer set. TCRdb reprocessed the multiplex PCR reads via MiXCR and lists one record per CDR3 protein. Seen here are some 350,000 distinct CDR3 sequences, 15% to 20% observed once, and the top ten hold 3% to 4.5%. What was sequenced was blood. The receptors here all came from a woman under 30 with Graves' hyperthyroidism.

This clonotype was counted ten times or more. This rearrangement joins TRBV5-1 to TRBJ1-5, with TRBD1 matching over 7 bases. V shed 4 bases and J 9 bases; nucleotides not matched to a gene: 7. The CDR3 is 13 residues long. Germline V CDR1 and CDR2: SGHRS, YFSETQ. The CDR3 loop reads CASSRTGQGPQHF. The CDR3 coding sequence is TGCGCCAGCAGCAGGACAGGCCAGGGGCCCCAGCATTTT.

This clonotype came up many times. The rearrangement links TRBV4-2 to TRBJ1-2; D gene uncertain. V was cut by 4 bases and J by 4 bases, with 19 bases left in between. CDR3 length equals 16 residues. The germline V gene has CDR1 LGHNA and CDR2 YNFKEQ. The CDR3 here is CASSLSRVGAGYGYTF. The CDR3 nucleotides read TGTGCCAGCAGCCTATCCCGGGTGGGCGCAGGCTATGGCTACACCTTC.

This chain joins TRBV14 and TRBJ2-5, with 7 nucleotides matching TRBD1. The ends lost 4 bases at V and 1 base at J; junction bases unmatched: 12. This CDR3 is 17 amino acids long. The V gene's germline CDR1 is SGHDN and CDR2 FVKESK. The CDR3 DNA reads TGTGCCAGCAGCCCCTCCCACCCGGACAGGCTCCAAGAGACCCAGTACTTC. Translating gives CASSPSHPDRLQETQYF.

This clonotype was counted at least ten times. The rearrangement links TRBV5-4 to TRBJ1-1; D remains ambiguous. The V end lost 4 bases, the J end lost 5 bases, and 18 bases lay between the germline ends. CDR1 is SGHNT and CDR2 is YYREEE in the germline V gene (reference sequence). CDR3 length: 15 residues. For the CDR3, the DNA is TGTGCCAGCAGCCTCTCCCAGATTCTGAGTACTGAAGCTTTCTTT. Encoded protein: CASSLSQILSTEAFF.

In this sample, this clonotype turned up many times. Since a much larger clone is just one base distant, this may be a read error. The chain is built from TRBV2 and TRBJ2-4; D is unresolved. Looked up from germline, CDR1 is SNHLY and CDR2 is FYNNEI. The CDR3 totals 15 residues. The CDR3 loop reads CASSEAAVAKNIRYF. The CDR3 DNA is TGTGCCAGCAGTGAAGCGGCGGTAGCCAAAAACATTCGGTACTTC.

This clonotype was found many times. This chain joins TRBV6-5 and TRBJ1-3; D is unresolved. Germline V CDR1 and CDR2: MNHEY, SVGAGI. V shed 4 bases and J shed 0 bases, with 10 bases lying between them. The CDR3 is 15 residues long. In DNA, the CDR3 is TGTGCCAGCAGTTTTGCCGTAGGCTCTGGAAACACCATATATTTT. It specifies CASSFAVGSGNTIYF.

This clonotype has ten or more counts. This chain's CDR3 is CATFPDRLPHGNTEAFF. The CDR3 DNA sequence: TGTGCCACCTTCCCCGACAGGCTTCCTCATGGGAACACTGAAGCTTTCTTT. The chain joins TRBV6-4 to TRBJ1-1, with D tentatively TRBD1 (6 bases). The germline CDR1 and CDR2 sequences are MRHNA and SNTAGT. The CDR3 runs to 17 residues. V lost 10 bases and J lost 1, with 25 bases in between.